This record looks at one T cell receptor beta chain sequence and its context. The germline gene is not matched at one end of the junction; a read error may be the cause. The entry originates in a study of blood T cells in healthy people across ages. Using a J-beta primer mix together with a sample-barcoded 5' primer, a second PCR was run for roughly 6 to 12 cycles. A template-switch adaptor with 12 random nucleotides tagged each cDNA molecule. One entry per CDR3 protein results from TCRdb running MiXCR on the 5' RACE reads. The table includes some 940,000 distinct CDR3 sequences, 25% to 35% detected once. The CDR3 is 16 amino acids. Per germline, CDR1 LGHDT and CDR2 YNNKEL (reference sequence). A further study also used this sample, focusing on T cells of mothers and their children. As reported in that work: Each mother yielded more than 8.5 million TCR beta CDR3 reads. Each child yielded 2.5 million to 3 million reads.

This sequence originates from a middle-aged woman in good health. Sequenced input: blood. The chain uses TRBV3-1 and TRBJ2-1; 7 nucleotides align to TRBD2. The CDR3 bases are TGTGCCAGCAGCCCGTTTTGGCGGGGGTCCTACAAGGAGCAGTTCTTC. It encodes CASSPFWRGSYKEQFF.